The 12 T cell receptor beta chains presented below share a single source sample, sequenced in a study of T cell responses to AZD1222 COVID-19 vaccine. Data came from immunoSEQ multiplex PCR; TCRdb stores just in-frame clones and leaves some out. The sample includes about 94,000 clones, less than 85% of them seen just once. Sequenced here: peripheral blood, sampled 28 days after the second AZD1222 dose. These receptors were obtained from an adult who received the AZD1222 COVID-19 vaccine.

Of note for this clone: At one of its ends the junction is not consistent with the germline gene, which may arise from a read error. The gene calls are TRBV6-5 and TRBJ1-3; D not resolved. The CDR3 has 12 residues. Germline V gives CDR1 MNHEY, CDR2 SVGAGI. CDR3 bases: TGTGCCAGCACTAACTCTAGAAACACCATATATTTT. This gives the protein CASTNSRNTIYF.

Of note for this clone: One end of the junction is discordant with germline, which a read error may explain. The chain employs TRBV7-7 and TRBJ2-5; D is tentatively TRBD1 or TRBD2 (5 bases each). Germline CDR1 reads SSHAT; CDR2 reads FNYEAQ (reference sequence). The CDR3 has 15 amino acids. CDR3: CASSSGTSGGETQYF. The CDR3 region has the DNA TGTGCTAGCAGCTCCGGGACCAGTGGCGGGGAGACCCAGTACTTC.

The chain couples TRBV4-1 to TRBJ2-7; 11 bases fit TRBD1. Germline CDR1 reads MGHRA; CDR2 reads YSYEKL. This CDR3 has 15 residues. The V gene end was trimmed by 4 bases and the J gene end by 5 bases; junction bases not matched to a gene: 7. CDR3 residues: CASSRRTGGFDEQYF. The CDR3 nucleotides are TGCGCCAGCAGCCGCAGGACAGGGGGCTTCGACGAGCAGTACTTC.

The DNA for the CDR3 is TGTGCCAGCAGTACCGACTCTAGCGGATGGGGTAATGAGCAGTTCTTC. Amino acid sequence: CASSTDSSGWGNEQFF. This rearrangement joins TRBV6-2 or TRBV6-3 to TRBJ2-1, with 7 bases that match TRBD2. The CDR3 runs 16 residues. Germline V CDR1 and CDR2: MNHEY, SVGEGT. The J segment lost 7 bases and the V segment lost 5 bases, leaving 14 bases of the junction unmatched.

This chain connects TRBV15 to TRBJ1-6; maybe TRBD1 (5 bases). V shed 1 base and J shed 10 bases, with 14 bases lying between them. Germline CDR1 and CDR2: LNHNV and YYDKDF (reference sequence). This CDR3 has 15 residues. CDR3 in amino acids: CATSRAGTVASPLHF. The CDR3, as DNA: TGTGCCACCAGCAGAGCCGGGACGGTGGCCTCACCCCTCCACTTT. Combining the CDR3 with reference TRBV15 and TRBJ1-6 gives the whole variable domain DAMVIQNPRYQVTQFGKPVTLSCSQTLNHNVMYWYQQKSSQAPKLLFHYYDKDFNNEADTPDNFQSRRPNTSFCFLDIRSPGLGDTAMYLCATSRAGTVASPLHFGNGTRLTVT.

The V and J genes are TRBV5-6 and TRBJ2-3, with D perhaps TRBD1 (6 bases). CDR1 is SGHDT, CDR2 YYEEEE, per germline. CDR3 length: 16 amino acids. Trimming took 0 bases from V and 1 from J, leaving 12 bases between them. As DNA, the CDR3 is TGTGCCAGCAGCTTGGCCGCCAGGGGAGGCACAGATACGCAGTATTTT. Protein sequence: CASSLAARGGTDTQYF.

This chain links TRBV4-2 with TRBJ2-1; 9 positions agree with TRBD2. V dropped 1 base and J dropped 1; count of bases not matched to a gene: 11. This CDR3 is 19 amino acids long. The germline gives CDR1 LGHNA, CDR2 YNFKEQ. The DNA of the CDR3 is TGTGCCAGCAGCCAAGCGAGGGGCAGCGGGAGGTCGTCCTACAATGAGCAGTTCTTC. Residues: CASSQARGSGRSSYNEQFF.

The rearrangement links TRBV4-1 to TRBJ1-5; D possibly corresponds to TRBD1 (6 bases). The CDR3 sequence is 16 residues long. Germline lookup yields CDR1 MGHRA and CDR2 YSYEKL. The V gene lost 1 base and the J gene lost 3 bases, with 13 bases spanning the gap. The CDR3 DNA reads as TGCGCCAGCAGCCAAGGAGGGGGGGGCGTCAATCAGCCCCAGCATTTT. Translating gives CASSQGGGGVNQPQHF.

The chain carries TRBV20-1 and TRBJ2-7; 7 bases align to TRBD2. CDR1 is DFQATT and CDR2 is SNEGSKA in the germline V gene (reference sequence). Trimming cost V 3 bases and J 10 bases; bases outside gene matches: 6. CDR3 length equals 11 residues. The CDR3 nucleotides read TGCAGTGCTAGCTTGCGCGGGAGTCAGTACTTC. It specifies CSASLRGSQYF.

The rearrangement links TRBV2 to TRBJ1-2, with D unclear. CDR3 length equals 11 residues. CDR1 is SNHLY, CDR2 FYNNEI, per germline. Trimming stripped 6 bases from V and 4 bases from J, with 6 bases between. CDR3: CASSWFYGYTF. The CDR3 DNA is TGTGCCAGCAGCTGGTTCTATGGCTACACCTTC.

This CDR3 reads CASSLQEKLFF. The CDR3 DNA follows: TGTGCCAGCAGCCTACAGGAAAAACTGTTTTTT. The genes are TRBV11-2 and TRBJ1-4; D is undetermined. Trimming took off 5 bases at V and 8 bases at J, with 6 bases between the two ends. Germline V gene sequence: CDR1 SGHAT, CDR2 FQNNGV. The CDR3 is 11 residues long.

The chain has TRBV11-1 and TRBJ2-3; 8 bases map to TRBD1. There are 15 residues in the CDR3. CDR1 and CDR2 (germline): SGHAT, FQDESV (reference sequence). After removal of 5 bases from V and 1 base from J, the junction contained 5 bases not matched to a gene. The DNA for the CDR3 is TGTGCCAGCAGCCTACCGGGACAGGGCACAGATACGCAGTATTTT. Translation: CASSLPGQGTDTQYF.